These T cell receptor beta chains were read from a single sample in a study of blood T cell repertoires in COVID-19. Clones were read by immunoSEQ multiplex PCR, and TCRdb kept only the in-frame ones, dropping some. The table records tens of thousands of clones, roughly four fifths of them present only once. The sequenced sample consisted of peripheral blood. These receptors were obtained from a man in his 60s with acute or convalescent COVID-19. Each CDR3 is given with its conserved first and last residue. Fields, in order: CDR3 length, V gene, J gene, clone size, D gene, CDR3 DNA, CDR3 protein. The D gene is left open where the match is weak. Clone size is not always given. Where it is, it says once, few, many or a class for expanded clones.

>16|TRBV10-3|TRBJ2-7|NA|TRBD1
TGTGCCACCGGAGGTCTAGCCGGGACAGGGGGGTACGAGCAGTACTTC
CATGGLAGTGGYEQYF
>12|TRBV28|TRBJ1-6|NA|NA
TGTGCCAGCAGCTTGCCGAGGTCACCCCTCCACTTT
CASSLPRSPLHF
>13|TRBV9|TRBJ1-2|NA|TRBD1
TGTGCCAGCAGCCCGGACAGGGGGTATGGCTACACCTTC
CASSPDRGYGYTF
>17|TRBV15|TRBJ2-1|NA|NA
TGTGCCACCAGCAGAGATAGAGGTGACTACCCTTTGGATGAGCAGTTCTTC
CATSRDRGDYPLDEQFF
>13|TRBV19|TRBJ2-1|once|NA
TGTGCCAGTAGTATAGACAGGGTCTATGAGCAGTTCTTC
CASSIDRVYEQFF
>13|TRBV5-4|TRBJ2-7|NA|NA
TGTGCCAGCAGTAGACGGGAATCCTACGAGCAGTACTTC
CASSRRESYEQYF
>12|TRBV3-1/TRBV3-2|TRBJ2-5|NA|NA
TGTGCCAGCAGCTACTTAAAGGAGACCCAGTACTTC
CASSYLKETQYF
>16|TRBV5-1|TRBJ1-4|few|NA
TGCGCCAGCAGCTCTAGTCAGGGGTCGACTAATGAAAAACTGTTTTTT
CASSSSQGSTNEKLFF
>15|TRBV29-1|TRBJ1-1|once|TRBD1
TGCAGCGTTGAAAGGGGACAGGGGGTGAGCACTGAAGCTTTCTTT
CSVERGQGVSTEAFF
>15|TRBV7-2|TRBJ1-5|once|NA
TGTGCCAGCAGCTTAAAGCCAGGGGTTGAACAGCCCCAGCATTTT
CASSLKPGVEQPQHF
>16|TRBV5-1|TRBJ1-2|NA|TRBD1
TGCGCCAGCAGCGACGGACAGGGGGAGATTAACTATGGCTACACCTTC
CASSDGQGEINYGYTF